The 11 T cell receptor beta chains in this list originate from one sample, sequenced in a study of shared clonotypes between healthy human individuals. The assay was immunoSEQ multiplex PCR, and TCRdb's table has in-frame clones only and misses some. The sample shows approximately 110,000 clones, 67% of them seen only once. Material: memory CD8+ T cells sorted from blood. As for subset: CD45RO+ cells pooled with CCR7-negative TemRA cells. These receptors came from a woman aged 25 to 45 in good health.

This clone has a count of ten or more. The V gene is TRBV25-1, the J gene TRBJ2-7; D may be TRBD1 (7 bases). CDR1 and CDR2 (germline): MGHDK, SYGVNS. Trimming left V 4 bases short and J 4 bases short, with 20 bases between. The CDR3 consists of 16 residues. This chain's CDR3 is CASSGPTGLGGYEQYF. The CDR3 DNA sequence: TGTGCCAGCAGTGGACCGACAGGGCTTGGAGGGTACGAGCAGTACTTC.

CDR3 sequence (DNA): TGTGCCAGTAGTCCCGACAGGCCTTCCCCTAGCACAGATACGCAGTATTTT. This encodes CASSPDRPSPSTDTQYF. This chain connects TRBV19 to TRBJ2-3, with a tentative D call TRBD1 (6 bases). Germline lookup yields CDR1 LNHDA and CDR2 SQIVND (reference sequence). There are 17 residues in the CDR3. The V end was cut by 5 bases, the J end by 0 bases, with 18 bases between.

The chain links TRBV4-2 to TRBJ2-1; D not certain. Germline values: CDR1 LGHNA, CDR2 YNFKEQ. This CDR3 is built from 15 residues. Trimming stripped 0 bases from V and 5 bases from J, with 11 bases between. CDR3 coding DNA: TGTGCCAGCAGCCAAGATGGCTCCCGAAACAATGAGCAGTTCTTC. Encoded protein: CASSQDGSRNNEQFF.

The table lists this clone with a few counts. V and J are TRBV15 and TRBJ2-1; 15 bases agree with TRBD2. The germline gives CDR1 LNHNV, CDR2 YYDKDF (reference sequence). This CDR3 comprises 17 residues. J was trimmed by 4 bases and V by 4 bases; bases with no gene match: 5. The CDR3 sequence is CATSTGTSGRPYNEQFF. The CDR3 DNA is TGTGCCACCAGCACCGGGACTAGCGGGAGGCCGTACAATGAGCAGTTCTTC.

The rearrangement joins TRBV25-1 to TRBJ1-1; D unresolved. CDR1 is MGHDK and CDR2 is SYGVNS in the germline V gene. Between the trimmed V and J ends, which lost 2 bases and 11 bases, there was a span of 12 bases. The CDR3 runs to 12 residues. CDR3 amino acids: CASSEHPGGAFF. CDR3 nucleotide sequence: TGTGCCAGCAGTGAACACCCAGGTGGGGCTTTCTTT.

This clone appeared a few times. CDR3 amino acids: CASRGDYKNIQYF. CDR3 DNA: TGTGCCAGCAGGGGGGACTATAAAAACATTCAGTACTTC. The V call is TRBV2, the J call TRBJ2-4; 7 nucleotides line up with TRBD2. Looked up from germline, CDR1 is SNHLY and CDR2 is FYNNEI. This CDR3 region has 13 residues. V shed 6 bases, J shed 4 bases, and the junction held 3 bases outside the gene matches.

J is TRBJ2-7 and V is TRBV15; tentatively, D is TRBD1 (6 bases). Trimming shortened V by 3 bases and J by 3 bases, and 18 bases separated the two germline ends. Germline CDR1 reads LNHNV; CDR2 reads YYDKDF (reference sequence). The CDR3 is made up of 16 amino acids. In nucleotides, the CDR3 is TGTGCCACCAGCAGGGGGACACCCGGAACCTACTACGAGCAGTACTTC. Translated, it gives CATSRGTPGTYYEQYF.

The chain combines TRBV7-8 with TRBJ2-7; D not resolved. The germline CDR1 and CDR2 sequences are SGHVS and FQNEAQ. The CDR3 totals 14 residues. Trimming took off 3 bases at V and 5 bases at J, with 14 bases between the two ends. The CDR3 loop reads CASSLTLSVHEQYF. The DNA for the CDR3 is TGTGCCAGCAGCTTGACGCTAAGCGTGCACGAGCAGTACTTC.

V gene TRBV9 combines with J gene TRBJ2-3; 12 bases are a match to TRBD2. CDR1 and CDR2 from the germline V gene are SGDLS and YYNGEE. J lost 3 bases, V lost 2 bases, and 7 bases had no gene match. CDR3 length equals 17 residues. The CDR3 DNA follows: TGTGCCAGCAGCGTGGGGCTAGCGGGAGGGTATACAGATACGCAGTATTTT. Its translation: CASSVGLAGGYTDTQYF.

With respect to this clone: The identical CDR3 is also encoded by other nucleotide sequences in the sample. CDR3: CASSLDYLSTDTQYF. CDR3 nucleotide sequence: TGTGCCAGCAGCCTAGACTACCTTAGCACAGATACGCAGTATTTT. The rearrangement joins TRBV7-2 to TRBJ2-3; D possibly corresponds to TRBD2 (5 bases). The CDR3 spans 15 residues. Trimming left V 5 bases short and J 0 bases short, with 12 bases between. Germline-derived CDR1 and CDR2 are SGHTA and FQGNSA.

There are many counts of this clone. For the CDR3, the DNA is TGTGCCAGCAGTTACTCGACAGGGGGTCCTTACGAGCAGTACTTC. Translated, it gives CASSYSTGGPYEQYF. The J gene is TRBJ2-7, the V gene TRBV6-6; TRBD1 agrees at 9 bases. Losses at the gene ends were 0 bases for V and 4 bases for J; bases not matched to a gene: 4. The CDR3 contains 15 residues. Germline CDR1 reads MNHNY; CDR2 reads SVGAGI (reference sequence).